Listed here are 10 T cell receptor beta chains from one sample, sequenced in a study of CD8+CD57+ T cells in acquired aplastic anemia. Genomic DNA acted as the template from which TCR beta VDJ combination and CDR3 sequence profiling were carried out. TCRdb reanalysed the reads using MiXCR and keeps one entry per CDR3 protein. The top ten hold more than 45% of the sample, which has 200,000 or so distinct CDR3 sequences, around 65% seen once. The specimen was sorted CD4+, CD8+, or CD8+CD57+ T cells (not recorded which) from PBMCs. The receptors were sampled from a human donor with severe aplastic anemia or a healthy control (not recorded which).

The rearrangement links TRBV7-2 to TRBJ2-1; D tentatively reads TRBD1 or TRBD2 (5 bases each). From germline, CDR1 is SGHTA and CDR2 FQGNSA. The CDR3 contains 12 residues. The germline V and J ends were trimmed by 5 bases and 9 bases, with 11 bases remaining between them. CDR3 residues: CASSGGIGEQFF. The CDR3 DNA sequence: TGTGCCAGCAGCGGGGGTATAGGTGAGCAGTTCTTC.

The chain is built from TRBV20-1 and TRBJ1-5, with D maybe TRBD1 (5 bases). This CDR3 has 12 amino acids. V lost 5 bases to trimming and J lost 2 bases, with 7 bases between them. Germline V gene lookup returns CDR1 DFQATT and CDR2 SNEGSKA (reference sequence). In DNA, the CDR3 is TGCAGTGCTCGGGGCGGCAATCAGCCCCAGCATTTT. This translates into CSARGGNQPQHF.

The genes are TRBV15 and TRBJ2-7; perhaps TRBD2 as D (6 bases). The CDR3 is 17 amino acids. The V and J ends lost 0 bases and 7 bases respectively, with 22 bases between them. The germline CDR1 and CDR2 sequences are LNHNV and YYDKDF (reference sequence). CDR3 DNA: TGTGCCACCAGCAGAGATGATGAGAGCGGGTTACGAGAGGAGCAGTACTTC. Translated, it gives CATSRDDESGLREEQYF.

This rearrangement joins TRBV7-8 to TRBJ2-7; the D gene is possibly TRBD2 (6 bases). Germline CDR1 reads SGHVS; CDR2 reads FQNEAQ. Trimming cost V 5 bases and J 6 bases, with 11 bases left between them. The CDR3 consists of 12 residues. The CDR3 coding sequence is TGTGCCAGCAGCGCTCTGGGGGGCGAGCAGTACTTC. Protein: CASSALGGEQYF.

The rearrangement joins TRBV7-2 to TRBJ1-1; the D gene is possibly TRBD1 (6 bases). The CDR3 is 14 residues long. Germline assignment: CDR1 SGHTA and CDR2 FQGNSA. Trimming stripped 0 bases from V and 6 bases from J, with 11 bases between. CDR3 sequence reads: CASSLAGGSAEAFF. CDR3 sequence (DNA): TGTGCCAGCAGCTTAGCAGGGGGGTCGGCTGAAGCTTTCTTT.

This clonotype was seen ten or more times. The chain employs TRBV3-2 and TRBJ2-7; the table's D call, TRBD1, was not checked against the DNA. TRBV3-2 is labeled a pseudogene. CDR3 size: 14 residues. CDR3 nucleotides: TGTGCCAGCAGCACGGGACAGGGTCTCGGCGAGCAGTACTTC. Translation: CASSTGQGLGEQYF.

The gene calls are TRBV20-1 and TRBJ2-3, with 9 bases fitting TRBD1. This CDR3 has 15 residues. The V segment lost 5 bases and the J segment 0 bases; nucleotides outside the gene matches: 6. The V gene's germline CDR1 is DFQATT and CDR2 SNEGSKA (reference sequence). DNA for the CDR3: TGCAGTGCTGAAACAGGGGGCGGGAGCACAGATACGCAGTATTTT. This gives the protein CSAETGGGSTDTQYF.

A note on this clonotype: A much larger clone differs from this one at a single base, so this may be a read error. Lacking the conserved final phenylalanine or tryptophan, this CDR3 likely reflects a read error. The chain carries TRBV14 and TRBJ2-1; D might be TRBD1 (5 bases). Trimming took off 4 bases at V and 8 bases at J, with 18 bases between the two ends. Per germline, CDR1 SGHDN and CDR2 FVKESK. The CDR3 contains 15 residues. The CDR3 here is CASSPQETASYEQFS. The CDR3 nucleotides are TGTGCCAGCAGCCCGCAAGAGACAGCTAGTTATGAGCAGTTCTCC.

The J gene is TRBJ1-2, the V gene TRBV7-9, with TRBD1 matching 7 bases. Unmatched junction bases numbered 6, after V lost 5 bases and J lost 3 bases. CDR3 length equals 14 residues. The V gene's germline CDR1 is SEHNR and CDR2 FQNEAQ (reference sequence). CDR3 loop: CASSPGGGHYGYTF. The CDR3 DNA follows: TGTGCCAGCAGCCCAGGGGGGGGCCACTATGGCTACACCTTC.

This clonotype appeared many times. The chain is built from TRBV4-1 and TRBJ2-1; D ambiguous. CDR1 is MGHRA, CDR2 YSYEKL, per germline. Trimming removed 1 base at V and 3 bases at J, with 7 bases between. The CDR3 is 14 residues long. For the CDR3, the DNA is TGCGCCAGCAGCCAAGGATCCCGCTACAATGAGCAGTTCTTC. It is translated as CASSQGSRYNEQFF.